This TCR beta chain was found in a study of Graves' ophthalmopathy and Graves' hyperthyroidism. The CDR3 sequence is 17 residues long. CDR1 and CDR2 from the germline V gene are SEHNR and FQNEAQ (reference sequence). V trimming: 4 bases; J trimming: 4 bases; junction bases outside the gene matches: 12. In its sample, this clonotype was seen a few times. Using RNA transcripts, the TCR beta CDR3 regions were amplified. Scientists carried out first-round RT-PCR using HTBI primers and then a second-round multiplex PCR. Each CDR3 protein gets one entry after TCRdb re-called the multiplex PCR reads with MiXCR. Here the sample spans 500,000 to 800,000 distinct CDR3 sequences, 35% to 50% being singletons.

Sequencing was carried out using peripheral blood. The chain couples TRBV7-9 to TRBJ1-1; TRBD1 matches at 10 bases. This sequence originates from an adult man with Graves' ophthalmopathy. Written as DNA, the CDR3 is TGTGCCAGCAGCTCGGGACAGGGGCCGCAGTATGGCACTGAAGCTTTCTTT. Protein: CASSSGQGPQYGTEAFF.